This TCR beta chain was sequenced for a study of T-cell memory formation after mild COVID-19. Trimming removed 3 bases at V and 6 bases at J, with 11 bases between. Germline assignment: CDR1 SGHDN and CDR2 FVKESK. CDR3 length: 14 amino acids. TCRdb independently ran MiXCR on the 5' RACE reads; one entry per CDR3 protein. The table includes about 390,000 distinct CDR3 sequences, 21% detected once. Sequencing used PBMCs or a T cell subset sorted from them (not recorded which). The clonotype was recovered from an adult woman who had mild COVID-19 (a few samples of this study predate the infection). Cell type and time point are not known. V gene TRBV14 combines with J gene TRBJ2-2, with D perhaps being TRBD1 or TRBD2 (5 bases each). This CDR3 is CASSHGTAAGELFF. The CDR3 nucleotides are TGTGCCAGCAGCCACGGGACGGCGGCCGGGGAGCTGTTTTTT.